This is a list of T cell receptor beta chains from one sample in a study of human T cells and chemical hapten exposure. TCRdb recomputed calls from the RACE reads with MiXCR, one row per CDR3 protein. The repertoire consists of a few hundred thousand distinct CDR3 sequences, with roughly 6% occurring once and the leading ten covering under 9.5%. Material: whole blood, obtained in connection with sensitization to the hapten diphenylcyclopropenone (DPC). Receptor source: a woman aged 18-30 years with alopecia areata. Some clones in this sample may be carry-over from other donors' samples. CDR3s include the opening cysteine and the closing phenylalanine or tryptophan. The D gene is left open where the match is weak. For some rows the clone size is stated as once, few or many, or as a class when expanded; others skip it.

TGCAGTGTTACCGGGACACAAGGGGATACGCAGTATTTT | CSVTGTQGDTQYF | many | TRBV20-1 | . | 13 | TRBJ2-3
TGTGCCAGCAGCTTAAATACAGGGGGAGGTTGGACTGAAGCTTTCTTT | CASSLNTGGGWTEAFF | few | TRBV7-9 | TRBD1 | 16 | TRBJ1-1
TGTGCCAGCAGCCAAGGAGGGGCCTTACGGAACACTGAAGCTTTCTTT | CASSQGGALRNTEAFF | many | TRBV3-1 | . | 16 | TRBJ1-1
TGTGCCAGCAACCCTATGGCCCAACTAGCGGGGCACAACAATGAGCAGTTCTTC | CASNPMAQLAGHNNEQFF | many | TRBV6-2/TRBV6-3 | TRBD2 | 18 | TRBJ2-1
TGCAGTGCGAGCAGGGGGCAAAGCACAGATACGCAGTATTTT | CSASRGQSTDTQYF | many | TRBV20-1 | TRBD1 | 14 | TRBJ2-3
TGTGCCAGCAGCTTAGTCAGGGGGCAGAACAATGAGCAGTTCTTC | CASSLVRGQNNEQFF | . | TRBV7-2 | TRBD1 | 15 | TRBJ2-1
TGTGCCAGCAGCACTAACGGAAGGAGACGGAACACCGGGGAGCTGTTTTTT | CASSTNGRRRNTGELFF | few | TRBV21-1 | . | 17 | TRBJ2-2
TGCGCCAGCAGCTTGGTTGCAGGCGAGAATTCACCCCTCCACTTT | CASSLVAGENSPLHF | many | TRBV5-1 | . | 15 | TRBJ1-6
TGTGCCAGCAGCCAGACATACGAGACCCAGTACTTC | CASSQTYETQYF | . | TRBV3-1 | . | 12 | TRBJ2-5
TGTGCTAGCAGCCGCTCCGAGGGCTTAGTCTACAATGAGCAGTTCTTC | CASSRSEGLVYNEQFF | many | TRBV7-7 | . | 16 | TRBJ2-1
TGTGCCAGCACTTACCGGGGAGGGGTCCTTTCCTATGGCTACACCTTC | CASTYRGGVLSYGYTF | few | TRBV12-3/TRBV12-4 | . | 16 | TRBJ1-2
TGTGCCATCAGTGAGGTAACCCCTCAGACCCAGTACTTC | CAISEVTPQTQYF | . | TRBV10-3 | . | 13 | TRBJ2-5
TGTGCCAGCAGCTCGGTCGGACAGGGATCCTATGGCTACACCTTC | CASSSVGQGSYGYTF | many | TRBV7-2 | TRBD1 | 15 | TRBJ1-2
TGTGCCATCAGGGGCGGGACTAGGGGCCCAGATACGCAGTATTTT | CAIRGGTRGPDTQYF | . | TRBV10-3 | TRBD2 | 15 | TRBJ2-3
TGTGCCAGCAGTTCCTTGACAGGTTGGGAGAACACTGAAGCTTTCTTT | CASSSLTGWENTEAFF | few | TRBV6-5 | . | 16 | TRBJ1-1
TGTGCCAGCAGCTCCACCGGGAGGACCTACCCAAGAAACACCATATATTTT | CASSSTGRTYPRNTIYF | many | TRBV11-2 | . | 17 | TRBJ1-3
TGCAGTGCTAGAGATAATGAAAAACTGTTTTTT | CSARDNEKLFF | . | TRBV20-1 | . | 11 | TRBJ1-4
TGCAGTGCTAGAGAGGCAGGGGATTTAGAGCAGTTCTTC | CSAREAGDLEQFF | . | TRBV20-1 | . | 13 | TRBJ2-1
TGTGCCAGCAGTGGGGACAGGGGACCTTATAGCAATCAGCCCCAGCATTTT | CASSGDRGPYSNQPQHF | . | TRBV6-1 | TRBD1 | 17 | TRBJ1-5
TGTGCCAGCAGCCAAGGTCCCCGCGGGGGGACCACAGATACGCAGTATTTT | CASSQGPRGGTTDTQYF | few | TRBV3-1 | TRBD2 | 17 | TRBJ2-3
TGCGCCAGCAGCGGGGGACAGCCTGGCACAGATACGCAGTATTTT | CASSGGQPGTDTQYF | many | TRBV5-1 | TRBD1 | 15 | TRBJ2-3
TGTGCCAGCAGTTTCTCGGGAGGGGACGGGAATCAGCCCCAGCATTTT | CASSFSGGDGNQPQHF | few | TRBV12-3/TRBV12-4 | . | 16 | TRBJ1-5
TGTGCCAGCAGCTTGGGGGTTAGCGGGCGGACTCAAGAGACCCAGTACTTC | CASSLGVSGRTQETQYF | few | TRBV5-4 | TRBD2 | 17 | TRBJ2-5
TGTGCCAGCAGTGGGGCAGGCTATGGCTACACCTTC | CASSGAGYGYTF | many | TRBV2 | . | 12 | TRBJ1-2
TGTGCCAGCAGAATGACTGGACAGGGTTACACTGAAGCTTTCTTT | CASRMTGQGYTEAFF | . | TRBV7-2 | TRBD1 | 15 | TRBJ1-1
TGTGCCAGCAGCCGACCCCTCCGAGGAGGGTCGAACACTGAAGCTTTCTTT | CASSRPLRGGSNTEAFF | many | TRBV7-2 | . | 17 | TRBJ1-1
TGTGCCAGCAGCTTCACCGGGACACCTAGCACAGATACGCAGTATTTT | CASSFTGTPSTDTQYF | . | TRBV7-6 | . | 16 | TRBJ2-3